Included here is one TCR beta chain sequence, with context. Its antigen is still unknown. An end of the junction differs from the germline gene, which may be a read error. The data stem from a study of CD8+CD57+ T cells in acquired aplastic anemia. About the study: Sorted CD4+ and CD8+ cells gave an average of approximately 3.1 ug of DNA. Study-wide results and caveats: Patients and controls turned out to have 25 to 30 CD8+ CDR3 sequences in common.

Profiling of TCR beta VDJ combinations and CDR3 sequences used genomic DNA as template. A single record per CDR3 protein comes from TCRdb applying MiXCR to the reads. The table has about 98,000 distinct CDR3 sequences, roughly two thirds seen once; the top ten hold approximately 60%. The germline V gene encodes CDR1 SGHAT and CDR2 FQNNGV. The CDR3 length is 15 residues. By flow cytometry, patients selected for sequencing had shown an expansion of CD8+CD57+ cells. With no exception, the patients had severe acquired aplastic anemia. Each patient gave a blood sample that was collected before any therapy had been received.

The sequenced material came from sorted CD4+, CD8+, or CD8+CD57+ T cells (not recorded which) from PBMCs. The TCR originated in a human donor with aplastic anemia. This rearrangement joins TRBV11-2 to TRBJ2-4; TRBD2 is a possible D gene (6 bases). The CDR3: CANSLSPAGRNIQYF. As DNA, the CDR3 is TGTGCCAACAGCTTAAGTCCCGCGGGGCGAAACATTCAGTACTTC.